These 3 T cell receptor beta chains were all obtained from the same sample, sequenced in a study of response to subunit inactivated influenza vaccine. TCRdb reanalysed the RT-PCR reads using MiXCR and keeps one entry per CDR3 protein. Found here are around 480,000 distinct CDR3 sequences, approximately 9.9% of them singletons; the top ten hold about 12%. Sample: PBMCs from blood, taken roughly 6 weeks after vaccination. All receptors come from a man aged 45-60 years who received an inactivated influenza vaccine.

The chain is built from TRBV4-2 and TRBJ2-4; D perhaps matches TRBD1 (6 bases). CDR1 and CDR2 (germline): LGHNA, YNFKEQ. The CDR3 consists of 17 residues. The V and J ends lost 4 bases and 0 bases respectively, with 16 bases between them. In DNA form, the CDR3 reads TGTGCCAGCAGCCCAGACGGACAGACTCGAGCCAAAAACATTCAGTACTTC. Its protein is CASSPDGQTRAKNIQYF.

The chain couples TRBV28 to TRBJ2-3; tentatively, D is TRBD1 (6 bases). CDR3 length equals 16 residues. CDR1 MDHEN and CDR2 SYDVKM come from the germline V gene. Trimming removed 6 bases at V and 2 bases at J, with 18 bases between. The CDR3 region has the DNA TGTGCCAGCAGCCCTAGGGGTACAGGGAACACAGATACGCAGTATTTT. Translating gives CASSPRGTGNTDTQYF.

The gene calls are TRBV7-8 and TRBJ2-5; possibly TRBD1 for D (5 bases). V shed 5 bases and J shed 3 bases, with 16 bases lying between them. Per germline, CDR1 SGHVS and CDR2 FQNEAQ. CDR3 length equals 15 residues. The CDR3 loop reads CASSVYRSTEETQYF. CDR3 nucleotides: TGTGCCAGCAGCGTCTACAGGAGTACGGAAGAGACCCAGTACTTC.